The 2 T cell receptor beta chains presented below share a single source sample, sequenced in a study of shared clonotypes between healthy human individuals. Some clones are missing from TCRdb's copy, which holds only in-frame ones; the method was immunoSEQ multiplex PCR. Of under 1,900,000 clones listed, approximately 98.5% are singletons. The specimen was naive CD4+ T cells sorted from blood. Documented subset: CD45RA+ positively selected. The receptors here all came from a man aged 25 to 45 in good health.

The chain joins TRBV18 to TRBJ2-4; possible D gene TRBD1, 5 bases. V lost 2 bases and J lost 0, with 11 bases in between. The CDR3 is 16 residues long. Germline values: CDR1 KGHSH, CDR2 LQKENI. The CDR3 region has the DNA TGTGCCAGCTCACCAGTGGACAATAAAGCCAAAAACATTCAGTACTTC. Its translation is CASSPVDNKAKNIQYF.

The chain is built from TRBV19 and TRBJ2-7, with D possibly being TRBD1 or TRBD2 (5 bases each). The CDR3 loop spans 13 amino acids. The V end lost 5 bases, the J end lost 6 bases, and 14 bases lay between the germline ends. Germline V gene lookup returns CDR1 LNHDA and CDR2 SQIVND (reference sequence). For the CDR3, the DNA is TGTGCCAGTAGTTCCGGGACGTACGGCGAGCAGTACTTC. It translates to CASSSGTYGEQYF.